A selection of T cell receptor beta chains follows, all from one sample in a study of CD8 T cells in ankylosing spondylitis. TCRdb processed the 5' RACE reads anew with MiXCR; each CDR3 protein has one entry. The sample includes about 240,000 distinct CDR3 sequences, approximately 9% of them seen just once. The sequenced material came from blood, either unsorted or a sorted T cell fraction (not recorded which). The origin of the receptors is a male donor with ankylosing spondylitis or in good health (not recorded which). The CDR3 runs from the conserved cysteine through the conserved F or W. Each record gives: clone size, V gene, D gene, J gene, CDR3 DNA, CDR3 protein. D genes are given only for firm matches. Some rows mark clone size as missing; the rest say once, few, many or name a class of expanded clone.

clone size: many
V gene: TRBV25-1
D gene: NA
J gene: TRBJ1-5
CDR3 DNA: TGTGCCAGCAGTGAATATGGGCCTGTGAATCAGCCCCAGCATTTT
CDR3 protein: CASSEYGPVNQPQHF

clone size: many
V gene: TRBV5-6
D gene: TRBD2
J gene: TRBJ2-1
CDR3 DNA: TGTGCCAGCAGCTCACTAGCGGGGGGCGGTAATGAGCAGTTCTTC
CDR3 protein: CASSSLAGGGNEQFF

clone size: many
V gene: TRBV5-1
D gene: TRBD1
J gene: TRBJ2-7
CDR3 DNA: TGCGCCAGCAGCCACAGACAGGGCTTTGGCGAGCAGTACTTC
CDR3 protein: CASSHRQGFGEQYF

clone size: few
V gene: TRBV20-1
D gene: TRBD1
J gene: TRBJ2-7
CDR3 DNA: TGCAGTGCTACCTCAGGGACAGGGAATGAGCAGTACTTC
CDR3 protein: CSATSGTGNEQYF

clone size: many
V gene: TRBV10-3
D gene: NA
J gene: TRBJ2-7
CDR3 DNA: TGTGCCATCAGTGAGTCTAACGGACAGACCTACGAGCAGTACTTC
CDR3 protein: CAISESNGQTYEQYF

clone size: few
V gene: TRBV19
D gene: TRBD1
J gene: TRBJ2-7
CDR3 DNA: TGTGCCAGTAGTATCGGGGACAGAGGAGGCTACGAGCAGTACTTC
CDR3 protein: CASSIGDRGGYEQYF

clone size: NA
V gene: TRBV5-5
D gene: TRBD1
J gene: TRBJ2-2
CDR3 DNA: TGTGCCAGCAGCTTGTACCCTCAGGGGGTCGGGGAGCTGTTTTTT
CDR3 protein: CASSLYPQGVGELFF

clone size: many
V gene: TRBV4-2
D gene: NA
J gene: TRBJ1-5
CDR3 DNA: TGTGCCAGCAGCCAAGTGGGGCAGGGGTTAAGCAATCAGCCCCAGCATTTT
CDR3 protein: CASSQVGQGLSNQPQHF

clone size: many
V gene: TRBV12-3/TRBV12-4
D gene: TRBD2
J gene: TRBJ2-5
CDR3 DNA: TGTGCCAGCGGCCTAGCGGGCCAAGAGACCCAGTACTTC
CDR3 protein: CASGLAGQETQYF

clone size: many
V gene: TRBV3-1
D gene: TRBD2
J gene: TRBJ2-7
CDR3 DNA: TGTGCCAGCACCTCAAGCGGGAACTCCTACGAGCAGTACTTC
CDR3 protein: CASTSSGNSYEQYF

clone size: few
V gene: TRBV7-9
D gene: TRBD1
J gene: TRBJ2-7
CDR3 DNA: TGTGCCAGCAGCTGGGGACAGGGGGGAAACGAGCAGTACTTC
CDR3 protein: CASSWGQGGNEQYF

clone size: NA
V gene: TRBV5-1
D gene: NA
J gene: TRBJ2-1
CDR3 DNA: TGCGCCAGCAGGCGCGAAGGGAATGAGCAGTTCTTC
CDR3 protein: CASRREGNEQFF

clone size: many
V gene: TRBV6-5
D gene: NA
J gene: TRBJ2-3
CDR3 DNA: TGTGCCAGCAGTTTTGGCGAGCCTAGCACAGATACGCAGTATTTT
CDR3 protein: CASSFGEPSTDTQYF

clone size: many
V gene: TRBV5-1
D gene: NA
J gene: TRBJ2-1
CDR3 DNA: TGCGCCAGCAGCTCGGGTGATGAGCAGTTCTTC
CDR3 protein: CASSSGDEQFF

clone size: many
V gene: TRBV11-2
D gene: NA
J gene: TRBJ1-1
CDR3 DNA: TGTGCCAGCAGCTTAAAGCGCGTCGGGGGGGGCACGGGCACTGAAGCTTTCTTT
CDR3 protein: CASSLKRVGGGTGTEAFF

clone size: few
V gene: TRBV7-6
D gene: TRBD2
J gene: TRBJ2-3
CDR3 DNA: TGTGCCAGCAGCTTAGATGAGCGGGGGGGCCTAGATACGCAGTATTTT
CDR3 protein: CASSLDERGGLDTQYF

clone size: many
V gene: TRBV20-1
D gene: NA
J gene: TRBJ2-3
CDR3 DNA: TGCAGTGCTAGAGATTTCCCCCTCGACAGTATCTACACAGATACGCAGTATTTT
CDR3 protein: CSARDFPLDSIYTDTQYF

clone size: many
V gene: TRBV7-9
D gene: NA
J gene: TRBJ1-1
CDR3 DNA: TGTGCCAGCGGGAACCTCCCGCAGAGTACTGAAGCTTTCTTT
CDR3 protein: CASGNLPQSTEAFF

clone size: many
V gene: TRBV29-1
D gene: TRBD1
J gene: TRBJ2-2
CDR3 DNA: TGCAGCGCGGACAGGTCGAACACCGGGGAGCTGTTTTTT
CDR3 protein: CSADRSNTGELFF

clone size: many
V gene: TRBV24-1
D gene: NA
J gene: TRBJ2-1
CDR3 DNA: TGTGCCACCAGTGCGGTTAGCGATAATGAGCAGTTCTTC
CDR3 protein: CATSAVSDNEQFF

clone size: many
V gene: TRBV5-1
D gene: NA
J gene: TRBJ1-1
CDR3 DNA: TGCGCCAGCAGCTTGTCCCAAGAGTTGGAAGCTTTCTTT
CDR3 protein: CASSLSQELEAFF

clone size: few
V gene: TRBV10-3
D gene: TRBD1
J gene: TRBJ1-6
CDR3 DNA: TGTGCCATCAGTAAGGGGGCCCAACATTCACCCCTCCACTTT
CDR3 protein: CAISKGAQHSPLHF

clone size: few
V gene: TRBV20-1
D gene: NA
J gene: TRBJ2-1
CDR3 DNA: TGCAGTGCTAGAGATACGGCCGGGGCTAGGGATGAGCAGTTCTTC
CDR3 protein: CSARDTAGARDEQFF

clone size: many
V gene: TRBV20-1
D gene: TRBD2
J gene: TRBJ2-4
CDR3 DNA: TGCAGTGCTAGGCGGGCTAGCGGGAGATTGGACATTCAGTACTTC
CDR3 protein: CSARRASGRLDIQYF

clone size: NA
V gene: TRBV4-3
D gene: NA
J gene: TRBJ1-1
CDR3 DNA: TGCGCCAGCAGCCAAGATTGGCGAGTGGGGGAAGCTTTCTTT
CDR3 protein: CASSQDWRVGEAFF

clone size: few
V gene: TRBV12-3/TRBV12-4
D gene: TRBD1
J gene: TRBJ1-3
CDR3 DNA: TGTGCCAGCAGTCTCCGGGACAGGGGCTCTTGGGTCTCTGGAAACACCATATATTTT
CDR3 protein: CASSLRDRGSWVSGNTIYF

clone size: many
V gene: TRBV12-3/TRBV12-4
D gene: NA
J gene: TRBJ2-7
CDR3 DNA: TGTGCCAGCAGTTTTCCGAACAGGGACTACGAGCAGTACTTC
CDR3 protein: CASSFPNRDYEQYF

clone size: many
V gene: TRBV6-5
D gene: NA
J gene: TRBJ1-6
CDR3 DNA: TGTGCCAGCAGTTACGCGTCTACAGTTGGTTCACCCCTCCACTTT
CDR3 protein: CASSYASTVGSPLHF

clone size: many
V gene: TRBV5-1
D gene: NA
J gene: TRBJ2-1
CDR3 DNA: TGCGCCAGCAGCTTGGTGGGGGCGCGCTCAATCAATGAGCAGTTCTTC
CDR3 protein: CASSLVGARSINEQFF

clone size: NA
V gene: TRBV20-1
D gene: NA
J gene: TRBJ1-1
CDR3 DNA: TGCAGTGCAGAAATGGACGGGATGAACACTGAAGCTTTCTTT
CDR3 protein: CSAEMDGMNTEAFF

clone size: many
V gene: TRBV12-3/TRBV12-4
D gene: NA
J gene: TRBJ1-1
CDR3 DNA: TGTGCCAGCAGTTTCCAGTCAGTTTTCTTT
CDR3 protein: CASSFQSVFF

clone size: few
V gene: TRBV28
D gene: NA
J gene: TRBJ1-3
CDR3 DNA: TGTGCCAGCAGTGACCCCTACCCAGCGGTGGGAAACACCATATATTTT
CDR3 protein: CASSDPYPAVGNTIYF

clone size: many
V gene: TRBV20-1
D gene: NA
J gene: TRBJ2-1
CDR3 DNA: TGCAGTGCTAGAAACCGCGGGGGTGGCAAGAAGGGGGCCTCCTACAATGAGCAGTTCTTC
CDR3 protein: CSARNRGGGKKGASYNEQFF

clone size: many
V gene: TRBV9
D gene: TRBD1
J gene: TRBJ2-2
CDR3 DNA: TGTGCCAGCAGCGTATTCGGGACAGGGAACACCGGGGAGCTGTTTTTT
CDR3 protein: CASSVFGTGNTGELFF

clone size: many
V gene: TRBV12-3/TRBV12-4
D gene: NA
J gene: TRBJ1-6
CDR3 DNA: TGTGCCAGCAGTTTTTTGGGATCACCCCTCCACTTT
CDR3 protein: CASSFLGSPLHF

clone size: many
V gene: TRBV5-1
D gene: NA
J gene: TRBJ2-2
CDR3 DNA: TGCGCCAGCAGCTTCTCGGACAGACACCCGAACACCGGGGAGCTGTTTTTT
CDR3 protein: CASSFSDRHPNTGELFF

clone size: many
V gene: TRBV20-1
D gene: TRBD2
J gene: TRBJ2-7
CDR3 DNA: TGCAGTGCTAGGGCGACTAGCAGGTACGAGCAGTACTTC
CDR3 protein: CSARATSRYEQYF

clone size: many
V gene: TRBV10-1
D gene: NA
J gene: TRBJ2-3
CDR3 DNA: TGCGCCAGCAGTGCGGCCAAAAGCACAGATACGCAGTATTTT
CDR3 protein: CASSAAKSTDTQYF

clone size: NA
V gene: TRBV7-2
D gene: NA
J gene: TRBJ1-1
CDR3 DNA: TGTGCCAGCAGCCCTGCTGGCCGCACTGAAGCTTTCTTT
CDR3 protein: CASSPAGRTEAFF

clone size: many
V gene: TRBV7-2
D gene: NA
J gene: TRBJ2-1
CDR3 DNA: TGTGCCAGCAGCTCCGGTCTAGCCACCAATGAGCAGTTCTTC
CDR3 protein: CASSSGLATNEQFF

clone size: few
V gene: TRBV27
D gene: TRBD1
J gene: TRBJ2-3
CDR3 DNA: TGTGCCAGCAGTTGGACGACAGGGGGCAGCACAGATACGCAGTATTTT
CDR3 protein: CASSWTTGGSTDTQYF

clone size: many
V gene: TRBV20-1
D gene: NA
J gene: TRBJ1-1
CDR3 DNA: TGCAGTGCTAGTCCAGGGGCCGCGAACACTGAAGCTTTCTTT
CDR3 protein: CSASPGAANTEAFF

clone size: NA
V gene: TRBV19
D gene: NA
J gene: TRBJ2-3
CDR3 DNA: TGTGCCAGTAGCTTGGTGACGGGCACAGATACGCAGTATTTT
CDR3 protein: CASSLVTGTDTQYF

clone size: many
V gene: TRBV29-1
D gene: TRBD1
J gene: TRBJ1-1
CDR3 DNA: TGCAGCTTCACCCGACAGGGCACTGAAGCTTTCTTT
CDR3 protein: CSFTRQGTEAFF

clone size: many
V gene: TRBV20-1
D gene: TRBD1
J gene: TRBJ1-1
CDR3 DNA: TGCAGTGCTAAACCGGGACAGATGAACACTGAAGCTTTCTTT
CDR3 protein: CSAKPGQMNTEAFF

clone size: many
V gene: TRBV29-1
D gene: TRBD2
J gene: TRBJ2-5
CDR3 DNA: TGCAGCGTTGGGAGCGGGAGTGGGGAGACCCAGTACTTC
CDR3 protein: CSVGSGSGETQYF

clone size: few
V gene: TRBV4-1
D gene: NA
J gene: TRBJ1-2
CDR3 DNA: TGCGCCAGCAGCCAGGTCCCGGGGGGAGCTAACTATGGCTACACCTTC
CDR3 protein: CASSQVPGGANYGYTF

clone size: many
V gene: TRBV20-1
D gene: TRBD1
J gene: TRBJ1-1
CDR3 DNA: TGCAGTCCGTACAGGGGGAGGACTGAAGCTTTCTTT
CDR3 protein: CSPYRGRTEAFF

clone size: many
V gene: TRBV20-1
D gene: TRBD2
J gene: TRBJ2-4
CDR3 DNA: TGCAGTGCTAGAGGGGGACTAGCGGGGGGGCACATTCAGTACTTC
CDR3 protein: CSARGGLAGGHIQYF

clone size: NA
V gene: TRBV7-9
D gene: NA
J gene: TRBJ2-1
CDR3 DNA: TGTGCCAGCAGCACCGGACAGAATGAGCAGTTCTTC
CDR3 protein: CASSTGQNEQFF

clone size: many
V gene: TRBV24-1
D gene: TRBD1
J gene: TRBJ2-2
CDR3 DNA: TGTGCCACCAGTGACCCTGGACAGGGGGTGAACACCGGGGAGCTGTTTTTT
CDR3 protein: CATSDPGQGVNTGELFF

clone size: few
V gene: TRBV24-1
D gene: NA
J gene: TRBJ2-5
CDR3 DNA: TGTGCCACCAGTGGGGGGGGCAAGGAGACCCAGTACTTC
CDR3 protein: CATSGGGKETQYF

clone size: many
V gene: TRBV20-1
D gene: NA
J gene: TRBJ1-1
CDR3 DNA: TGCAGTGCTAGAGAAGGGGGGTTCAGGACTGAAGCTTTCTTT
CDR3 protein: CSAREGGFRTEAFF

clone size: NA
V gene: TRBV4-3
D gene: TRBD2
J gene: TRBJ2-3
CDR3 DNA: TGCGCCAGCAGCCAAGACACTAGCGGGAAGGGCTCAGATACGCAGTATTTT
CDR3 protein: CASSQDTSGKGSDTQYF

clone size: many
V gene: TRBV19
D gene: NA
J gene: TRBJ2-3
CDR3 DNA: TGTGCCAGTAGTACGCCCTTCGAGGGTGGGGGCACAGATACGCAGTATTTT
CDR3 protein: CASSTPFEGGGTDTQYF

clone size: many
V gene: TRBV6-1
D gene: NA
J gene: TRBJ1-2
CDR3 DNA: TGTGCCAGCATCACTAGGGGCGAAATCTATGGCTACACCTTC
CDR3 protein: CASITRGEIYGYTF

clone size: many
V gene: TRBV7-2
D gene: NA
J gene: TRBJ2-4
CDR3 DNA: TGTGCCAGCAGCTCCGACCTCGGACAGAAACAGTACTTC
CDR3 protein: CASSSDLGQKQYF

clone size: many
V gene: TRBV13
D gene: NA
J gene: TRBJ2-3
CDR3 DNA: TGTGCCAGCAGCTTACGGTCTAGCGTTACAGATACGCAGTATTTT
CDR3 protein: CASSLRSSVTDTQYF

clone size: NA
V gene: TRBV7-9
D gene: NA
J gene: TRBJ2-2
CDR3 DNA: TGTGCCAGCAAGGGGAACACCGGGGAGCTGTTTTTT
CDR3 protein: CASKGNTGELFF

clone size: few
V gene: TRBV29-1
D gene: NA
J gene: TRBJ2-7
CDR3 DNA: TGCAGCGTCAGCGGCCGTCAGAGCGGCGAGCAGTACTTC
CDR3 protein: CSVSGRQSGEQYF